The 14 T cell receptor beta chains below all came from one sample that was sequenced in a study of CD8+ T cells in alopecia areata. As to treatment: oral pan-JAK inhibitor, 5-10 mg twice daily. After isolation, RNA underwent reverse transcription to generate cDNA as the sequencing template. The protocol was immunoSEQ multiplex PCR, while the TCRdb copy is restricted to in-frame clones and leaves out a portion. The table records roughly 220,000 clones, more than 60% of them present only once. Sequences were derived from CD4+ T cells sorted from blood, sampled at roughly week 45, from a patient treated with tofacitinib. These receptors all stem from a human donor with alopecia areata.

CDR3 loop: CASTNLGASRDEQFF. The CDR3 DNA follows: TGTGCCAGCACCAACCTAGGGGCCTCTCGCGATGAGCAGTTCTTC. The chain carries TRBV6-5 and TRBJ2-1; D is possibly TRBD1 (5 bases). The V end lost 7 bases, the J end lost 8 bases, and 21 bases lay between the germline ends. The CDR3 totals 15 residues. Germline values: CDR1 MNHEY, CDR2 SVGAGI.

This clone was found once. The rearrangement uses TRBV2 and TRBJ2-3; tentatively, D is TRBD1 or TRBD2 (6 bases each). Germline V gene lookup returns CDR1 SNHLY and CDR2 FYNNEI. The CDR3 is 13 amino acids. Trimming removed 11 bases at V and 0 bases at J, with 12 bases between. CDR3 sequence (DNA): TGTGCCGTCACGGGGGCTAGCACAGATACGCAGTATTTT. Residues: CAVTGASTDTQYF.

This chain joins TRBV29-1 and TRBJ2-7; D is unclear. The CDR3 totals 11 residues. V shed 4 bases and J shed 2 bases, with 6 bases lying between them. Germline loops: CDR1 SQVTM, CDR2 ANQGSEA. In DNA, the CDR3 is TGCAGCGTTGTTGGGACCTACGAGCAGTACTTC. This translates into CSVVGTYEQYF.

CDR3 coding DNA: TGTGCCAGCAGTGAGCTTCTCGGGCAGTACTTC. Protein product: CASSELLGQYF. The rearrangement uses TRBV2 and TRBJ2-7; D gene ambiguous. CDR3 length: 11 amino acids. CDR1 SNHLY and CDR2 FYNNEI come from the germline V gene. With 3 bases removed from V and 9 bases from J, the gap between germline ends came to 9 bases.

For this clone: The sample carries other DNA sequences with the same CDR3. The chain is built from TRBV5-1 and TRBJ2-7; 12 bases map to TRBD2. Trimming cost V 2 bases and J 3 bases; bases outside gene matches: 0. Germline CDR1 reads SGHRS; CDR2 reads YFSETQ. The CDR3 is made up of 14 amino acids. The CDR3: CASSLLAGGYEQYF. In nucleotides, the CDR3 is TGCGCCAGCAGCTTACTAGCGGGGGGCTACGAGCAGTACTTC. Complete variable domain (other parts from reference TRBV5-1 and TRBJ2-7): KAGVTQTPRYLIKTRGQQVTLSCSPISGHRSVSWYQQTPGQGLQFLFEYFSETQRNKGNFPGRFSGRQFSNSRSEMNVSTLELGDSALYLCASSLLAGGYEQYFGPGTRLTVT.

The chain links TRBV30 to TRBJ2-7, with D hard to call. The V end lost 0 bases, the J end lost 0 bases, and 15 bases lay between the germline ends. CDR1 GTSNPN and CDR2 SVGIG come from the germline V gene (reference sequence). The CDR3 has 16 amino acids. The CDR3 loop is CAWSVPYRANSYEQYF. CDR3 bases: TGTGCCTGGAGTGTACCCTACCGAGCGAACTCCTACGAGCAGTACTTC.

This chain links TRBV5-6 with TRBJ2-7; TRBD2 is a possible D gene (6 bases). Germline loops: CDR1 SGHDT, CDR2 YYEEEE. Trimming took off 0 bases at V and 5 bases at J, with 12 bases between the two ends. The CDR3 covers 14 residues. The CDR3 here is CASSLALAIDEQYF. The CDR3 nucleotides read TGTGCCAGCAGCTTGGCCCTAGCGATCGACGAGCAGTACTTC.

CDR3: CSVVRTGDEKLFF. The CDR3 DNA reads as TGCAGCGTTGTGCGGACAGGGGATGAAAAACTGTTTTTT. The gene calls are TRBV29-1 and TRBJ1-4; 9 bases are shared with TRBD1. V lost 4 bases to trimming and J lost 6 bases; unmatched junction nucleotides: 3. The CDR3 is 13 amino acids. Germline assignment: CDR1 SQVTM and CDR2 ANQGSEA.

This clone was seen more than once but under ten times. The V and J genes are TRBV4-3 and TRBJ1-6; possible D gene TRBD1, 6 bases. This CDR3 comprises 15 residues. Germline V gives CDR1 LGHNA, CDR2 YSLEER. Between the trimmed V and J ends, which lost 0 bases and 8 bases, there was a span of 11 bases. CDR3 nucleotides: TGCGCCAGCAGCCAAGATCAGGGGCCAGATTCACCCCTCCACTTT. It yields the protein CASSQDQGPDSPLHF.

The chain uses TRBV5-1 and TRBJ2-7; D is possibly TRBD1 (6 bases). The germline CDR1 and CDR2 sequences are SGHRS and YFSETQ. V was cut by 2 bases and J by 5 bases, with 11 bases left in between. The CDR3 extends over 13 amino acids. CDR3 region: CASSLPTGDEQYF. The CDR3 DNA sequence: TGCGCCAGCAGCTTACCGACAGGAGACGAGCAGTACTTC. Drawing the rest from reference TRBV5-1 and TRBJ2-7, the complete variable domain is KAGVTQTPRYLIKTRGQQVTLSCSPISGHRSVSWYQQTPGQGLQFLFEYFSETQRNKGNFPGRFSGRQFSNSRSEMNVSTLELGDSALYLCASSLPTGDEQYFGPGTRLTVT.

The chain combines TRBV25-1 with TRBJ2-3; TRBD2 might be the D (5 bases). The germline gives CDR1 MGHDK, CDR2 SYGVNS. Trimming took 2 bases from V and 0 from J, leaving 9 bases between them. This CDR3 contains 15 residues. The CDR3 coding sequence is TGTGCCAGCAGTGAAGGGAGCGGTAGCACAGATACGCAGTATTTT. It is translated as CASSEGSGSTDTQYF.

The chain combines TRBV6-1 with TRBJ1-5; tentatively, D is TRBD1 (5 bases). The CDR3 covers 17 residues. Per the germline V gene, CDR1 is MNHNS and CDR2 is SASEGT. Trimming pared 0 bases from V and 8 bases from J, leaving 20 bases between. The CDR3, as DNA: TGTGCCAGCAGTGAAGCGTGGGGCTTGTTCGTGGTCGAGCCCCAGCATTTT. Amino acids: CASSEAWGLFVVEPQHF.

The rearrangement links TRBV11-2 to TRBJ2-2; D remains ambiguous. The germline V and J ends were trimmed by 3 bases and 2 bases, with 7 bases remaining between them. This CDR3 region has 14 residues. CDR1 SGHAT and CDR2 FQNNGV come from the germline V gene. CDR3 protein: CASSFYRNTGELFF. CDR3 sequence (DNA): TGTGCCAGCAGCTTTTATAGAAACACCGGGGAGCTGTTTTTT.

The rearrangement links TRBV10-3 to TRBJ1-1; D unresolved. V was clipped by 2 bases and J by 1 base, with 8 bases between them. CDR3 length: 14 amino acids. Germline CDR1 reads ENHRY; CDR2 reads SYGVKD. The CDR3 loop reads CAISELRTNTEAFF. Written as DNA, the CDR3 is TGTGCCATCAGTGAGCTCAGGACGAACACTGAAGCTTTCTTT.